This TCR beta chain originates from a study of cytomegalovirus exposure and HLA in healthy donors. V gave up 4 bases and J gave up 8 bases; unmatched junction bases: 12. Germline V gene sequence: CDR1 MNHEY, CDR2 SMNVEV (reference sequence). CDR3 length: 15 amino acids. Both 60 Vbeta primers and 13 Jbeta primers went into the PCR. Clones were sequenced by immunoSEQ multiplex PCR, and TCRdb holds only the in-frame ones, with some missing. The sample records roughly 92,000 clones, around 8% being singletons. The TCR originated in a middle-aged man in good health and CMV-seronegative. The V call is TRBV27, the J call TRBJ1-2, with TRBD1 matching 8 bases. Sample: PBMCs. CDR3 sequence (DNA): TGTGCCAGCAGTTCCCCTGGGACAGGCTGGTACGGCTACACCTTC. As protein: CASSSPGTGWYGYTF.